Sequencing of this TCR beta chain was carried out in a study of cytomegalovirus exposure and HLA in healthy donors. Notes on the study in general: A later analysis showed HLA-associated TCR beta chains outstripping equally common others in clonal expansion. Accurate predictions that matched the HLA-A and HLA-B alleles of most subjects were reportedly made from TCR beta sequences. In a later analysis, TCR association rates varied by HLA locus: DRB1 most, HLA-C fewest.

CDR1 is KGHSH, CDR2 LQKENI, per germline. Between the trimmed V and J ends, which lost 5 bases and 4 bases, there was a span of 15 bases. CDR3 length: 15 residues. Details on this clone: As yet, its antigen is unknown.

PCR amplification relied on 60 Vbeta primers (plus 13 Jbeta primers). Some clones are missing from TCRdb's copy, which holds only in-frame ones; the method was immunoSEQ multiplex PCR. The sample carries around 150,000 clones, roughly 68% recorded once. Sequencing was performed on PBMCs. This TCR was recovered from a young man in good health and CMV-seropositive. The chain recombines TRBV18 with TRBJ1-5; D call uncertain. The CDR3 coding sequence is TGTGCCAGCTCAGCCCCTCACCGGGTTAATCAGCCCCAGCATTTT. Amino acid sequence: CASSAPHRVNQPQHF.